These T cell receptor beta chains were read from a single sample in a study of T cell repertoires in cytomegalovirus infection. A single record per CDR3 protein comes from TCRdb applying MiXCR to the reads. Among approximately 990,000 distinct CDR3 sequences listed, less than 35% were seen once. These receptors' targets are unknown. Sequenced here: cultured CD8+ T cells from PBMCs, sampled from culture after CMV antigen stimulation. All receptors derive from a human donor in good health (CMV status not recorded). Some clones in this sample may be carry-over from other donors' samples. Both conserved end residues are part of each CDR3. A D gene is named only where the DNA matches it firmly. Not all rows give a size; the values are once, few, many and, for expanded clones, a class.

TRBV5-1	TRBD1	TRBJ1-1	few	TGCGCCAGCAGCCACGGGACAGGGTCTACTGAAGCTTTCTTT	CASSHGTGSTEAFF
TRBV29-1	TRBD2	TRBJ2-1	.	TGCAGCGTTGGAGGGCTAACCAGCGGGGGGGCCAATGAGCAGTTCTTC	CSVGGLTSGGANEQFF
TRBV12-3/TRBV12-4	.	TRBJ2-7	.	TGTGCCAGCAGTTCCTCCAGCCCGGGGCAGTACTTC	CASSSSSPGQYF
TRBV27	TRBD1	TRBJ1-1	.	TGTGCCAGCAGTTTTACACAGGGGGCGGAATCTGAAGCTTTCTTT	CASSFTQGAESEAFF
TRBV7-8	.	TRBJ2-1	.	TGTGCCAGCAGCCCTCCCTCCGGGGGGCCAGGGGAGCAGTTCTTC	CASSPPSGGPGEQFF
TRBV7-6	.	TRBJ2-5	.	TGTGCCAGCAGCGATGGGCCAGGGAGAGGAGAGACCCAGTACTTC	CASSDGPGRGETQYF
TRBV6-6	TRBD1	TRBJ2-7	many	TGTGCCAGCAGTTACTCGCGACAGGGCTACGAGCAGTACTTC	CASSYSRQGYEQYF
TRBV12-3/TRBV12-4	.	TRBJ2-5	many	TGTGCCAGCAGCTCATGGACGGACAACCAAGAGACCCAGTACTTC	CASSSWTDNQETQYF
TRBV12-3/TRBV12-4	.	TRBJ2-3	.	TGTGCCAGCAGTCAAATGGTGCCAGATACGCAGTATTTT	CASSQMVPDTQYF
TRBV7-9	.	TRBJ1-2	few	TGTGCCAGCAGCGCCTCCTTGGGCCGCTATGGCTACACCTTC	CASSASLGRYGYTF
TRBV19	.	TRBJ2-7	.	TGTGCCAGTAGCCCGGGACGGGGAACCTACGAGCAGTACTTC	CASSPGRGTYEQYF
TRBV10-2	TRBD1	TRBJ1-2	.	TGCGCCAGCAGTGATTACAGGACAGGGGGCGCCGGCGGCTACACCTTC	CASSDYRTGGAGGYTF
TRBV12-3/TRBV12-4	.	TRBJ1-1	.	TGTGCCAGCAGGTGGGGCATGAACACTGAAGCTTTCTTT	CASRWGMNTEAFF
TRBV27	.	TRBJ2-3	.	TGTGCCAGCACGGCCACATCTAAAGATACGCAGTATTTT	CASTATSKDTQYF
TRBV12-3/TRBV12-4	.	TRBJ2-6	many	TGTGCCAGCAGTTTCAGTCTCTCTGGGGCCAACGTCCTGACTTTC	CASSFSLSGANVLTF
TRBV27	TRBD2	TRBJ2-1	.	TGTGCCAGCAGTTTAGATCTAGCGGGGGGGTACAATGAGCAGTTCTTC	CASSLDLAGGYNEQFF
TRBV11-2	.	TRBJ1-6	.	TGTGCCAGCAGCATTTTGTGGGGCAACTCCTATAATTCACCCCTCCACTTT	CASSILWGNSYNSPLHF
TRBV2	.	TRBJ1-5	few	TGTGCCAGCAGAGCATTCCCGGGCCCCGAAACGCCCCAGCATTTT	CASRAFPGPETPQHF
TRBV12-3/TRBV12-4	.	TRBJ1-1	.	TGTGCCAGCAGTTGGGGAGGGGTCGGCACTGGAGCTTTCTTT	CASSWGGVGTGAFF
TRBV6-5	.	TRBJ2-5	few	TGTGCCAGCAGTTACCAGGGGCGCAGAGAGACCCAGTACTTC	CASSYQGRRETQYF